The T cell receptor beta chain described here comes from a study of blood T cell repertoires in COVID-19. TCRdb's table, derived via immunoSEQ multiplex PCR, lists solely in-frame clones and lacks some. Of 210,000 or so clones detected, roughly 80% appear once; the ten largest clones hold under 11%. V was clipped by 0 bases and J by 2 bases; unmatched bases: 1. CDR3 length equals 16 residues. Germline lookup yields CDR1 LGHNT and CDR2 FRNRAP. The chain recombines TRBV12-5 with TRBJ2-2, with 9 bases that match TRBD1. Sequencing was done on a sample of peripheral blood. The origin of this receptor is a woman of 80 years or more with acute or convalescent COVID-19. The CDR3 region has the DNA TGTGCTAGTGGTTTGGTACAGGGGGCTAACACCGGGGAGCTGTTTTTT. Translation: CASGLVQGANTGELFF.